The rows below give T cell receptor beta chains drawn from one sample of a study of beta chain features in type 1 diabetes. Some clones are missing from TCRdb's copy, which holds only in-frame ones; the method was immunoSEQ multiplex PCR. The repertoire holds about 270,000 clones, with roughly 14% as singletons. Sequencing input: naive CD4+ T cells from blood. These receptors were taken from a woman in her thirties or forties in good health. CDR3s include the opening cysteine and the closing phenylalanine or tryptophan. A D gene is named only where the DNA matches it firmly. Clone size is given for some rows only: seen once, a few or many times, or a class if the clone is expanded.

d_call	clone_size	v_call	j_call	cdr3_nt	cdr3_aa
TRBD2	once	TRBV9	TRBJ2-1	TGTGCCAGCAGCGAGCAGCGGGGGGCCGCCTACAATGAGCAGTTCTTC	CASSEQRGAAYNEQFF
.	.	TRBV19	TRBJ2-2	TGTGCCAGTAGTATGGCGGGGGCCTACACCGGGGAGCTGTTTTTT	CASSMAGAYTGELFF
.	few	TRBV7-9	TRBJ2-3	TGTGCCAGCAGCTTAGTGGCGGGCTTACTCACAGATACGCAGTATTTT	CASSLVAGLLTDTQYF
TRBD2	few	TRBV7-9	TRBJ2-5	TGTGCCAGCAGCTTAGGTCGGGGGAGCGGGGAAGAGACCCAGTACTTC	CASSLGRGSGEETQYF
.	.	TRBV5-4	TRBJ2-3	TGTGCCAGCAGCTTGCTACGGGACACTCGCACAGATACGCAGTATTTT	CASSLLRDTRTDTQYF
TRBD1	.	TRBV7-6	TRBJ1-2	TGTGCCAGCAGCCCTACACAGGGGAACTATGGCTACACCTTC	CASSPTQGNYGYTF
.	few	TRBV2	TRBJ2-3	TGTGCCAGCAGTGAAGAGGTAGCCGAGACAGATACGCAGTATTTT	CASSEEVAETDTQYF
TRBD2	.	TRBV4-3	TRBJ2-1	TGCGCCAGCAGCCAAGATCGGCCTAGCGGGTTATTATACAATGAGCAGTTCTTC	CASSQDRPSGLLYNEQFF
TRBD1	.	TRBV7-8	TRBJ1-5	TGTGCCAGCAGCTTAGTTGGACAGGGGGAGCAAAATCAGCCCCAGCATTTT	CASSLVGQGEQNQPQHF
TRBD1	few	TRBV11-2	TRBJ2-7	TGTGCCAGCAGCGGCAGACAGGGTTGGGACGAGCAGTACTTC	CASSGRQGWDEQYF
TRBD1	.	TRBV11-2	TRBJ2-7	TGTGCCAGCAGCTCCTTCGACAGGGGCTACGAGCAGTACTTC	CASSSFDRGYEQYF
TRBD1	few	TRBV18	TRBJ1-2	TGTGCCAGCTCACCATTCAGAGGGGGCGATGGCTACACCTTC	CASSPFRGGDGYTF
.	.	TRBV9	TRBJ2-1	TGTGCCAGCAGCGCCGGTTACTGGGGGGGCAACTACAATGAGCAGTTCTTC	CASSAGYWGGNYNEQFF
.	few	TRBV7-2	TRBJ1-2	TGTGCCAGCAGCCCCCCAGGCAGGGGAGATGGCTACACCTTC	CASSPPGRGDGYTF
.	few	TRBV29-1	TRBJ1-1	TGCAGCGTCGTAGTGACAAGGGGTGTTGGCGTTGGCACTGAAGCTTTCTTT	CSVVVTRGVGVGTEAFF
TRBD1	.	TRBV2	TRBJ2-7	TGTGCCAGCAGGCCAGGACAGGGTGAAGGAGGGCACCTCTACGAGCAGTACTTC	CASRPGQGEGGHLYEQYF
TRBD1	.	TRBV2	TRBJ2-1	TGTGCCAGCAGTATCGGGACAGGTGAAAAGTTCTTC	CASSIGTGEKFF
.	few	TRBV19	TRBJ1-5	TGTGCCAGTAGTATCCCACTACGCCGGGTTCTAGGCAATCAGCCCCAGCATTTT	CASSIPLRRVLGNQPQHF
.	.	TRBV7-9	TRBJ1-2	TGTGCCAGCAGCTTAGTGGACACTAACTATGGCTACACCTTC	CASSLVDTNYGYTF
TRBD1	.	TRBV7-2	TRBJ2-7	TGTGCCAGCAGCTCAAGACAGGGGGCCTACGAGCAGTACTTC	CASSSRQGAYEQYF
TRBD2	.	TRBV6-1	TRBJ2-1	TGTGCCAGCAGTGCGGCTAGCGGGGGCCTCTACCAGTTCTTC	CASSAASGGLYQFF
TRBD1	few	TRBV6-5	TRBJ2-7	TGTGCCAGCAGTTGGTCCCGGACAGGGTCCTACGAGCAGTACTTC	CASSWSRTGSYEQYF
TRBD1	.	TRBV19	TRBJ2-3	TGTGCCAGTAGTATAGATGGAACCCGGACAGGGACCACAGATACGCAGTATTTT	CASSIDGTRTGTTDTQYF
.	.	TRBV4-3	TRBJ1-4	TGCGCCAGCAGCCAAGAGGGCCGTAGAAGGGGAACTAATGAAAAACTGTTTTTT	CASSQEGRRRGTNEKLFF
.	.	TRBV27	TRBJ2-2	TGTGCCAGCAGTTTTTCCTTTGAGCGCTGGGACACCGGGGAGCTGTTTTTT	CASSFSFERWDTGELFF
TRBD1	few	TRBV5-4	TRBJ2-7	TGTGCCAGCTCCCCCGGGACAGGGGGGTCCTACGAGCAGTACTTC	CASSPGTGGSYEQYF
.	few	TRBV5-1	TRBJ2-7	TGCGCCAGCAGCCTCAACGGGTACGAGCAGTACTTC	CASSLNGYEQYF
.	.	TRBV19	TRBJ2-5	TGTGCCAGTATTCCGTTAAGACGGGTCCGGGAGACCCAGTACTTC	CASIPLRRVRETQYF
TRBD2	.	TRBV2	TRBJ2-7	TGTGCCGGAAATCTAGCGGGGGGGAGCGAGCAGTACTTC	CAGNLAGGSEQYF
TRBD2	few	TRBV25-1	TRBJ2-7	TGTGCCAGCACTAATCAGGGAGGGCGCGAGCAGTACTTC	CASTNQGGREQYF
TRBD2	few	TRBV5-4	TRBJ2-7	TGTGCCAGCAGCTCGTGGGCTAGCGGGCCTATCGAGCAGTACTTC	CASSSWASGPIEQYF
.	.	TRBV18	TRBJ1-5	TGTGCCAGCTCACCGGCCGGAGGCCAGCCCCAGCATTTT	CASSPAGGQPQHF
TRBD1	.	TRBV5-4	TRBJ2-5	TGTGCCAGCAGCTTGGCGGGACAGGGGTTCGAGACCCAGTACTTC	CASSLAGQGFETQYF
TRBD2	.	TRBV7-2	TRBJ2-3	TGTGCCAGCAGCTTCGGACTAGGATCGGATACGCAGTATTTT	CASSFGLGSDTQYF
TRBD2	few	TRBV23-1	TRBJ2-7	TGCGCCAGCAGTCAGCCCCTCTGGCGGGGGGCTTACGAGCAGTACTTC	CASSQPLWRGAYEQYF
TRBD1	few	TRBV11-2	TRBJ1-5	TGTGCCAGCAGCTTAGGGGTTGGTGCGGGACAGTTGACGGAACAGCCCCAGCATTTT	CASSLGVGAGQLTEQPQHF
.	few	TRBV13	TRBJ1-4	TGTGCCAGCAGCCCTGTACGAGGGAGGGAAAAACTGTTTTTT	CASSPVRGREKLFF
.	.	TRBV5-1	TRBJ1-2	TGCGCCAGCAGCTCGGGGGGGGGCTACACCTTC	CASSSGGGYTF
.	.	TRBV6-6	TRBJ2-7	TGTGCCAGCAGTACGAATCGGTACGAGCAGTACTTC	CASSTNRYEQYF
.	.	TRBV9	TRBJ2-7	TGTGCCAGCAGCGTAGGCACCTCCCCGCGGTCTATGTGGGACGAGCAGTACTTC	CASSVGTSPRSMWDEQYF
.	few	TRBV7-2	TRBJ2-3	TGTGCCAGCAGCCCCCGATCGACAGCAACAGATACGCAGTATTTT	CASSPRSTATDTQYF
TRBD1	few	TRBV9	TRBJ2-5	TGTGCCAGCAGCGCCTACACCAGGGGGCGGGAGACCCAGTACTTC	CASSAYTRGRETQYF
TRBD2	few	TRBV2	TRBJ2-7	TGTGCCAGCAGTGAAGGGCTAGCGGGATCGTTC	CASSEGLAGSF
TRBD1	.	TRBV4-1	TRBJ1-2	TGCGCCAGCAGCCAATTTTCGACAGGGCAAAAGGATGGCTACACCTTC	CASSQFSTGQKDGYTF
.	few	TRBV19	TRBJ1-6	TGTGCCAGTACCGACGGGAATAATTCACCCCTCCACTTT	CASTDGNNSPLHF
.	.	TRBV10-2	TRBJ2-2	TGCGCCAGCAGTGCTGCGGCTACCGGGGAGCTGTTTTTT	CASSAAATGELFF
.	.	TRBV19	TRBJ1-4	TGTGCCAGTACGAGAGGGATACAGGAAAAACTGTTTTTT	CASTRGIQEKLFF
.	.	TRBV5-4	TRBJ2-5	TGTGCCAGCAGCGACGGGATTCTTTCCGAAGAGACCCAGTACTTC	CASSDGILSEETQYF
.	.	TRBV4-1	TRBJ1-2	TGCGCCAGCAGCCAACCTTCCAGGGGAGTTAGTAACTATGGCTACACCTTC	CASSQPSRGVSNYGYTF
.	.	TRBV20-1	TRBJ1-2	TGCAGTGCTCCGTACTATGGCTACACCTTC	CSAPYYGYTF
.	few	TRBV2	TRBJ2-5	TGTGCCAGCAGTGAAGAGCGCCTCGAGACCCAGTACTTC	CASSEERLETQYF
TRBD1	few	TRBV5-1	TRBJ2-3	TGCGCCAGCAGCTTAGGGGGCACCAGACGGGGCACAGATACGCAGTATTTT	CASSLGGTRRGTDTQYF
.	.	TRBV5-1	TRBJ2-5	TGCGCCAGCAGCTTGGCTCGGGAGACCCAGTACTTC	CASSLARETQYF
TRBD1	few	TRBV7-9	TRBJ1-2	TGTGCCAGCAGCCCTCAGGGGGCCTATGGCTACACCTTC	CASSPQGAYGYTF
.	.	TRBV25-1	TRBJ2-2	TGTGCCAGCAGTGGTCAGAACACCGGGGAGCTGTTTTTT	CASSGQNTGELFF